The 11 T cell receptor beta chains below all came from one sample that was sequenced in a study of shared clonotypes between healthy human individuals. Assay used: immunoSEQ multiplex PCR; TCRdb lists only in-frame clones, some missing. This table has about 530,000 clones, approximately 95% appearing once. Sequencing was done on a sample of naive CD4+ T cells sorted from blood. Subset here: CD45RA+ positively selected. These receptors all come from a woman aged 25 to 39 in good health.

V gene TRBV2 combines with J gene TRBJ2-7, with TRBD2 matching over 10 bases. Germline assignment: CDR1 SNHLY and CDR2 FYNNEI. The CDR3 extends over 19 amino acids. V lost 10 bases and J lost 0; bases outside the gene matches: 21. CDR3 DNA: TGTGCCACAAACAACAGGGACCCAACTAGCGGGACGGTCTCCTACGAGCAGTACTTC. Residues: CATNNRDPTSGTVSYEQYF.

The V call is TRBV4-1, the J call TRBJ2-7; 10 nucleotides line up with TRBD2. CDR3 length equals 14 residues. With V trimmed by 1 base and J by 4 bases, 1 base remained unmatched. Germline CDR1 is MGHRA and CDR2 is YSYEKL. CDR3 nucleotides: TGCGCCAGCAGCCAAGGACTAGCGGGTTACGAGCAGTACTTC. It translates to CASSQGLAGYEQYF.

The rearrangement uses TRBV9 and TRBJ2-7; 8 bases line up with TRBD2. This CDR3 spans 14 amino acids. Looked up from germline, CDR1 is SGDLS and CDR2 is YYNGEE. The ends lost 3 bases at V and 2 bases at J; junction bases unmatched: 4. The CDR3 nucleotides are TGTGCCAGCAGCGGACTAGCGTCCCCCTACGAGCAGTACTTC. Its protein is CASSGLASPYEQYF.

This chain links TRBV6-5 with TRBJ1-2; no clear D gene. The CDR3 covers 15 residues. V was shortened by 0 bases and J by 4 bases, with 12 bases between the two germline ends. CDR1 and CDR2 from the germline V gene are MNHEY and SVGAGI. Written as DNA, the CDR3 is TGTGCCAGCAGTTACTCGGCGGGGAAGGGCTATGGCTACACCTTC. This gives the protein CASSYSAGKGYGYTF.

This rearrangement joins TRBV6-5 to TRBJ1-5; no reliable D call. Germline V CDR1 and CDR2: MNHEY, SVGAGI. The V and J ends lost 0 bases and 0 bases respectively, with 6 bases between them. CDR3 length equals 15 residues. CDR3 residues: CASSYSWNSNQPQHF. CDR3 nucleotides: TGTGCCAGCAGTTACTCCTGGAATAGCAATCAGCCCCAGCATTTT.

The CDR3, as DNA: TGTGCCAGCAGTTTAAACAGGGGGAATGGGGCTGAAGCTTTCTTT. Translated, it gives CASSLNRGNGAEAFF. The J gene is TRBJ1-1, the V gene TRBV6-6; 8 bases fit TRBD1. The V segment lost 4 bases and the J segment 6 bases; nucleotides outside the gene matches: 10. CDR3 length equals 15 residues. Germline V lookup: CDR1 MNHNY, CDR2 SVGAGI (reference sequence).

This rearrangement joins TRBV14 to TRBJ2-3, with D unresolved. CDR3 length equals 13 residues. Germline CDR1 reads SGHDN; CDR2 reads FVKESK. Trimming took off 1 base at V and 6 bases at J, with 8 bases between the two ends. This CDR3 reads CASSQGLADTQYF. CDR3 nucleotide sequence: TGTGCCAGCAGCCAAGGACTGGCGGATACGCAGTATTTT.

The chain carries TRBV21-1 and TRBJ2-2; the table's TRBD2 call for D was not verified on the DNA. TRBV21-1 is a documented pseudogene. The CDR3 extends over 18 amino acids. The CDR3 loop reads CASSKDSAGETNTGELFF. CDR3 in DNA: TGTGCCAGCAGCAAAGATTCAGCGGGAGAAACGAACACCGGGGAGCTGTTTTTT.

This chain links TRBV6-5 with TRBJ1-2; D is undetermined. This CDR3 comprises 16 residues. From germline, CDR1 is MNHEY and CDR2 SVGAGI. V lost 2 bases and J lost 8, with 21 bases in between. CDR3 loop: CASSYTFTRALGGYTF. In DNA, the CDR3 is TGTGCCAGCAGTTACACCTTTACGAGGGCTTTGGGAGGCTACACCTTC.

The genes are TRBV27 and TRBJ2-2; D possibly corresponds to TRBD1 (6 bases). Trimming removed 2 bases at V and 4 bases at J, with 11 bases between. Germline-derived CDR1 and CDR2 are MNHEY and SMNVEV (reference sequence). CDR3 length equals 15 residues. CDR3 sequence: CASSLKQGITGELFF. CDR3 coding DNA: TGTGCCAGCAGTTTAAAACAGGGAATCACCGGGGAGCTGTTTTTT.

This chain uses TRBV7-9 with TRBJ2-2, with TRBD2 as a possible D gene (5 bases). Germline CDR1 and CDR2: SEHNR and FQNEAQ (reference sequence). CDR3 length: 17 residues. V lost 1 base to trimming and J lost 7 bases, with 19 bases between them. The CDR3, as DNA: TGTGCCAGCAGCTTAGTGGGCGGGCCTCCCTTGAGCGGGGAGCTGTTTTTT. Translating gives CASSLVGGPPLSGELFF.